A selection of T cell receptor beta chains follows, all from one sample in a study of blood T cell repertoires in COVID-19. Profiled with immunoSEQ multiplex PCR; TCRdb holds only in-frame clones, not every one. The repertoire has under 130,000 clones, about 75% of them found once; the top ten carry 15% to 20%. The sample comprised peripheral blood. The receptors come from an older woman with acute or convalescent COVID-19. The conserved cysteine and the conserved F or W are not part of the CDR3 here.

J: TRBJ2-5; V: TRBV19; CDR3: ASSIDRQGTQY
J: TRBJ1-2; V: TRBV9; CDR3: ASSSASGTLRSYGYT
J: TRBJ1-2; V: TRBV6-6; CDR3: ASSYPGVGYGYT
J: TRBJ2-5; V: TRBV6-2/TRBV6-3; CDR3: ASSYSMTSGPQETQY
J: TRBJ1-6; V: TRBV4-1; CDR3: ASSQDNRVNSPLH
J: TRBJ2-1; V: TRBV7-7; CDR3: ASSPRLAGGPNEQF
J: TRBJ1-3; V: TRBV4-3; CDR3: ASSQADTQPSGNTIY
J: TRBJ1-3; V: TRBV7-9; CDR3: ASSSSGGNTIY
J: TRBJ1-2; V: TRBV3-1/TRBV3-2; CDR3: ASSQDRADGYT
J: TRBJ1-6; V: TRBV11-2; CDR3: ASSLVGLRGYNSPLH
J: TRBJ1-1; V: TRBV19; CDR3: ASSIANVGQIEAF
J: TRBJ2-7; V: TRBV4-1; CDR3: ASSQEDGAAGATYEQY